This TCR beta chain was profiled in a study of cytomegalovirus exposure and HLA in healthy donors. This clone showed up just once. The germline CDR1 and CDR2 sequences are SGHTA and FQGNSA. The J segment lost 1 base and the V segment lost 3 bases, leaving 8 bases of the junction unmatched. This CDR3 region has 17 residues. PCR amplification relied on 60 Vbeta primers (plus 13 Jbeta primers). Libraries were prepared by immunoSEQ multiplex PCR; TCRdb keeps only in-frame clonotypes and omits some of them. The table includes some 100,000 clones, around three quarters detected once. This TCR came from a female donor in good health and CMV-seropositive. The chain recombines TRBV7-2 with TRBJ2-3; the match to TRBD2 covers 9 bases. Sequenced sample: PBMCs. CDR3: CASSLGRGGRGTDTQYF. The CDR3 bases are TGTGCCAGCAGCTTGGGGCGGGGGGGCCGAGGCACAGATACGCAGTATTTT.